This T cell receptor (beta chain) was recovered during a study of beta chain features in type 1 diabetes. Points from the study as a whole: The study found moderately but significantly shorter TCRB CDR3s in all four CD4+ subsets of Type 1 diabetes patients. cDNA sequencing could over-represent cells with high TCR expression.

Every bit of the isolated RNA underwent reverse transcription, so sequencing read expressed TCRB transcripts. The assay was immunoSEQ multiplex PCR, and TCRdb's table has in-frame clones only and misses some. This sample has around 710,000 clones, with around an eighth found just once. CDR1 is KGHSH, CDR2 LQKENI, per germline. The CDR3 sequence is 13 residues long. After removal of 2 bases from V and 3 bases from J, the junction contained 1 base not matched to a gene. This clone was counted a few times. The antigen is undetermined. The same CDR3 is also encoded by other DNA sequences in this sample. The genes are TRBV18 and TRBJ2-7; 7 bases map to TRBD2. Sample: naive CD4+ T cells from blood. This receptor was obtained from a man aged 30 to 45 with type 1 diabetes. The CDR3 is CASSPGGGYEQYF. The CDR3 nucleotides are TGTGCCAGCTCACCAGGGGGGGGCTACGAGCAGTACTTC.